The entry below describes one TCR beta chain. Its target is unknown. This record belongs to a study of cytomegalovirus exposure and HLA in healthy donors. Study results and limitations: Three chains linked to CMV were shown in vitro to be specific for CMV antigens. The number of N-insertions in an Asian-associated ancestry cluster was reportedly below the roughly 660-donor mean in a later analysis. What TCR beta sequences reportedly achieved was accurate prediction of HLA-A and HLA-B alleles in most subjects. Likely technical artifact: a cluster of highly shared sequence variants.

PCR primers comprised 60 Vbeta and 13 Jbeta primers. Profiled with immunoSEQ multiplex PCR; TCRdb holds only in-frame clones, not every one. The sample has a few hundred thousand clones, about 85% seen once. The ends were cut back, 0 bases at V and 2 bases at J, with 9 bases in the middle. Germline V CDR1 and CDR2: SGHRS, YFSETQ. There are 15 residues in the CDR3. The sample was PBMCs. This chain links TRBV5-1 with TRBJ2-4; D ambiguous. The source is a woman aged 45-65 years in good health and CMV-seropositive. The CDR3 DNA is TGCGCCAGCAGCTTGGGCCGGAGTACCAAAAACATTCAGTACTTC. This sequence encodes CASSLGRSTKNIQYF.